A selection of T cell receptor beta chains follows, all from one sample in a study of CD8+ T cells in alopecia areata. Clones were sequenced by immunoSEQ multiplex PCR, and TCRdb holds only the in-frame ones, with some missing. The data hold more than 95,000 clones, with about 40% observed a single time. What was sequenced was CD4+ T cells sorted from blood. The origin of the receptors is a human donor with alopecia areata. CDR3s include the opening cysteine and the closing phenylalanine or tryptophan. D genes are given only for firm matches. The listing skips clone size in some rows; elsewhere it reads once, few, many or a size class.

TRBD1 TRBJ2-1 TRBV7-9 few CASSFRTLRDSYNEQFF TGTGCCAGCAGCTTTAGGACCCTTCGGGACAGCTACAATGAGCAGTTCTTC
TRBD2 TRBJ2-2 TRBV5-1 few CASSYIAGVRAGELFF TGCGCCAGCAGCTATATAGCGGGAGTTAGAGCCGGGGAGCTGTTTTTT
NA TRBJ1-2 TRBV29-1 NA CSVDSIGGGPSGYTF TGCAGCGTTGATTCTATTGGCGGGGGCCCGTCTGGCTACACCTTC
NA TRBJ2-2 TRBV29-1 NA CSGRSGSNTGELFF TGCAGCGGCCGCAGTGGTTCGAATACCGGGGAGCTGTTTTTT
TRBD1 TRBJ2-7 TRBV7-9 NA CASSFDRGSGEQYF TGTGCCAGCAGCTTCGACAGGGGGTCGGGGGAGCAGTACTTC
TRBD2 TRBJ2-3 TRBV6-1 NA CASSAGTSGSSADTQYF TGTGCCAGCAGTGCCGGGACTAGCGGGAGTTCGGCAGATACGCAGTATTTT
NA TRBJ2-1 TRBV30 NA CAWSVSVREQFF TGTGCCTGGAGTGTGTCGGTGCGGGAGCAGTTCTTC
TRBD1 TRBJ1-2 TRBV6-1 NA CASRTGGAEGYTF TGTGCCAGCAGGACAGGGGGCGCAGAGGGCTACACCTTC
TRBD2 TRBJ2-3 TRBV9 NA CASSVGTSGGFSTDTQYF TGTGCCAGCAGCGTCGGGACTAGCGGGGGATTTAGCACAGATACGCAGTATTTT
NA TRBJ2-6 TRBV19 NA CASISGAGANVLTF TGTGCCAGTATTTCGGGAGCTGGGGCCAACGTCCTGACTTTC
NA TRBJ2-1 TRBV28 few CASATRGYNEQFF TGTGCCAGCGCCACTCGGGGGTACAATGAGCAGTTCTTC
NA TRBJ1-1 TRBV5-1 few CASSLEAGNYEAFF TGCGCCAGCAGCTTGGAGGCAGGGAACTATGAAGCTTTCTTT
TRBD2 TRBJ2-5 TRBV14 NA CASSRLLLAGQETQYF TGTGCCAGCAGCCGACTGCTACTAGCGGGGCAAGAGACCCAGTACTTC
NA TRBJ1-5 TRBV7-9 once CASSSGSGNQPQHF TGTGCCAGCAGCTCCGGGTCCGGCAATCAGCCCCAGCATTTT
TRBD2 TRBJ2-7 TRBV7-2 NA CASSLATSGGAFEQYF TGTGCCAGCAGCTTAGCTACTAGCGGGGGGGCCTTCGAGCAGTACTTC
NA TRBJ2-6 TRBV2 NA CASSGTGRGANVLTF TGTGCCAGCAGTGGGACCGGTCGCGGGGCCAACGTCCTGACTTTC
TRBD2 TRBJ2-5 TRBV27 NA CASSRWTSVATQYF TGTGCCAGCAGTCGGTGGACTAGCGTGGCGACCCAGTACTTC
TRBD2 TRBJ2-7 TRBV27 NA CASSLSPGLAGSSYEQYF TGTGCCAGCAGTTTATCACCAGGACTAGCGGGGAGCTCCTACGAGCAGTACTTC
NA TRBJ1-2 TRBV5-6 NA CASKQGAIPGYTF TGTGCCAGCAAGCAAGGGGCGATCCCTGGCTACACCTTC
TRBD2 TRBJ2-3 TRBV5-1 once CASSLAGGGPLTDTQYF TGCGCCAGCAGCTTGGCCGGCGGGGGGCCCCTCACAGATACGCAGTATTTT
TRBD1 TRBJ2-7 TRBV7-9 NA CASSPGGVGASGMYEQYF TGTGCCAGCAGCCCAGGGGGTGTTGGCGCCTCGGGTATGTACGAGCAGTACTTC
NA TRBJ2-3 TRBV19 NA CASSQGWDKNTDTQYF TGTGCCAGTTCCCAGGGATGGGACAAAAACACAGATACGCAGTATTTT
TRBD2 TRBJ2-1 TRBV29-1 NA CSVVISGNSYNEQFF TGCAGCGTTGTGATTAGCGGGAACTCCTACAATGAGCAGTTCTTC
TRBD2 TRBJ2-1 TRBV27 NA CASSLPVGRGNEQFF TGTGCCAGCAGTTTACCCGTCGGGAGGGGCAATGAGCAGTTCTTC
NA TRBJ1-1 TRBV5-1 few CASSSTGGHAEAFF TGCGCCAGCAGCTCAACGGGTGGCCATGCTGAAGCTTTCTTT
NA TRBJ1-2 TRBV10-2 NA CASSDGPGIYGYTF TGCGCCAGCAGTGATGGCCCAGGGATCTATGGCTACACCTTC
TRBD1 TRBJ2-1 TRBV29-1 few CSSLTGTGINEQFF TGCAGCTCATTGACCGGGACAGGGATCAATGAGCAGTTCTTC
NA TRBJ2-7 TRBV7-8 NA CASSSGRLYEQYF TGTGCCAGCAGCTCCGGGAGATTATACGAGCAGTACTTC
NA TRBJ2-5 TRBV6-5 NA CASNPRMSQGETQYF TGTGCCAGCAATCCCCGGATGTCCCAGGGAGAGACCCAGTACTTC
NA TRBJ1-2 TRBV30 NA CAWSVLPPGHGYTF TGTGCCTGGAGTGTACTTCCCCCGGGTCATGGCTACACCTTC
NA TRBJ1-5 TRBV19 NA CASSKDTLSNQPQHF TGTGCCAGTAGTAAGGACACCTTAAGCAATCAGCCCCAGCATTTT
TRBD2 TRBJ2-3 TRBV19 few CASSSRTSGGTDTQYF TGTGCCAGTAGTTCGAGGACTAGCGGGGGTACAGATACGCAGTATTTT
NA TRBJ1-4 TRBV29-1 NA CSVAPLAATNEKLFF TGCAGCGTTGCCCCCTTGGCCGCAACTAATGAAAAACTGTTTTTT
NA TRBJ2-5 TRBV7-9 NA CASSLVYPSQETQYF TGTGCCAGCAGCTTAGTTTACCCCAGCCAAGAGACCCAGTACTTC
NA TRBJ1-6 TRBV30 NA CAQLQGNFGSPLHF TGTGCCCAGCTCCAGGGGAATTTTGGTTCACCCCTCCACTTT
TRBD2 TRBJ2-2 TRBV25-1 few CASSAGTSDTGELFF TGTGCCAGCAGTGCCGGGACTAGCGACACCGGGGAGCTGTTTTTT
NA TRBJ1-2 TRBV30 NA CAWSGTEYGYTF TGTGCCTGGAGTGGGACAGAGTATGGCTACACCTTC
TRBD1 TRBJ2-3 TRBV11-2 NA CASTSGGMDTQYF TGTGCCAGCACTTCAGGGGGCATGGATACGCAGTATTTT
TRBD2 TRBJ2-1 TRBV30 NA CAWAGTSGPYNEQFF TGTGCCTGGGCCGGGACTAGCGGCCCCTACAATGAGCAGTTCTTC
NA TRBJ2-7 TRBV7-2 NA CASSFRVLGYEQYF TGTGCCAGCAGCTTCAGGGTGCTGGGGTACGAGCAGTACTTC
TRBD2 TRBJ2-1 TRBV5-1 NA CASSLPSGSSYNEQFF TGCGCCAGCAGCTTGCCTAGCGGGAGCTCCTACAATGAGCAGTTCTTC
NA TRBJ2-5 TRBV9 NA CASSLGPQETQYF TGTGCCAGCAGCTTAGGTCCACAAGAGACCCAGTACTTC
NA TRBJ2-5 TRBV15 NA CATSLQGAQETQYF TGTGCCACCAGCTTGCAGGGTGCCCAAGAGACCCAGTACTTC
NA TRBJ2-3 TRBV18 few CASSPFADTQYF TGTGCCAGCTCACCATTCGCAGATACGCAGTATTTT
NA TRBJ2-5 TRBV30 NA CAWRPGRYQETQYF TGTGCCTGGAGGCCGGGCCGTTATCAAGAGACCCAGTACTTC
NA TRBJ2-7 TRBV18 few CASSPLDSYEQYF TGTGCCAGCTCACCCCTTGACAGCTACGAGCAGTACTTC
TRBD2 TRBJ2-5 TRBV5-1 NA CASSLSSSGMSETQYF TGCGCCAGCAGCTTGTCCTCTAGCGGGATGAGTGAGACCCAGTACTTC
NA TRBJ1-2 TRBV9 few CASSDRVGYTF TGTGCCAGCAGCGACAGGGTTGGCTACACCTTC
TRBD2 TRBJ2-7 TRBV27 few CASSKTSGRGYEQYF TGTGCCAGCAGCAAGACTAGCGGGAGGGGCTACGAGCAGTACTTC
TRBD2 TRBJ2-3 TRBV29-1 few CSVEGGGTDTQYF TGCAGCGTTGAGGGGGGAGGGACAGATACGCAGTATTTT